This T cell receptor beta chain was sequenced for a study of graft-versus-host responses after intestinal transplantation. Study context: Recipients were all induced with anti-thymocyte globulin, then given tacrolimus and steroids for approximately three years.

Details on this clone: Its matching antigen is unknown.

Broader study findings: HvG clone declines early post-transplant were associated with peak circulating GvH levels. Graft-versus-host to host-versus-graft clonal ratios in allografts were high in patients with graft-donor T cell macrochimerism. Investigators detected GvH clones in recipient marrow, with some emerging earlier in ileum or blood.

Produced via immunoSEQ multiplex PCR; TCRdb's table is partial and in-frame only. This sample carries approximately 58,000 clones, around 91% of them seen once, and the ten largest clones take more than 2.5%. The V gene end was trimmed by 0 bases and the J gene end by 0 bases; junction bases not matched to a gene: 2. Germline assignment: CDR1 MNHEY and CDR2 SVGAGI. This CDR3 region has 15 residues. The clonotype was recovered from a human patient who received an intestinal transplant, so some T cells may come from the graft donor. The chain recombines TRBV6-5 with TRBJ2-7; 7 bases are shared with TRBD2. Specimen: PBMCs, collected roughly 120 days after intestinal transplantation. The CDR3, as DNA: TGTGCCAGCAGTTACTCCACTAGCGACTCCTACGAGCAGTACTTC. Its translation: CASSYSTSDSYEQYF.